This T cell receptor (beta chain) stems from a study of vaccination effects on CD4 cells after COVID-19. Under the ViraFEST assay, PBMC were stimulated with viral peptide pools so that antigen-specific CD4+ T cells expanded. Sequencing was performed afterwards. The culture ran for nine to eleven days, and then CD4+ T cells were isolated. The healthy vaccine recipients, who had no prior SARS-CoV-2 infection, showed negative nucleocapsid antibodies. PBMC were cultured at around 1.9 million per well with 9 to 10 IU/ml IL-2 and 7.5 to 10 ug/ml peptides. The authors exchanged half the medium for IL-2 medium on days 3 and 7. Data came from immunoSEQ multiplex PCR; TCRdb stores just in-frame clones and leaves some out. The sample lists roughly 35,000 clones, under 70% occurring once. Trimming took off 4 bases at V and 5 bases at J, with 21 bases between the two ends. CDR1 and CDR2 from the germline V gene are SGDLS and YYNGEE. This CDR3 is built from 16 residues.

Study-wide findings and caveats: At late timepoints after vaccination, vaccine- and infection-induced clones shrank markedly.

Remarks on this clone: Its antigen is unidentified.

Here the sequenced sample was CD4+ T cells from PBMCs cultured with HCoV-OC43 spike peptides, taken before COVID-19 vaccination. Stated subset: HCoV-OC43 spike overlapping peptide pool stimulation. The sequence was obtained from a human donor who received a COVID-19 vaccine. This rearrangement joins TRBV9 to TRBJ1-1, with D possibly TRBD1 on 5 matching bases. In DNA, the CDR3 is TGTGCCAGCAGCCCGCGAATCGGGGGGAGAGGGACTGAAGCTTTCTTT. Its protein product is CASSPRIGGRGTEAFF.